These 6 T cell receptor beta chains originate from one sample sequenced in a study of human T cells and chemical hapten exposure. TCRdb analysed the RACE reads with MiXCR anew, one entry per CDR3 protein. The sample records approximately 100,000 distinct CDR3 sequences, roughly 8.8% being singletons. Time point indicated: pre-sensitization, week 0. Treatment specified: therapeutic diphenylcyclopropenone sensitization with weekly scalp DPC. Here the sequenced sample was whole blood, taken in connection with sensitization to the hapten diphenylcyclopropenone (DPC). The receptors derive from a middle-aged woman with alopecia areata. Some clones in this sample may be carry-over from other donors' samples.

This sequence joins TRBV7-9 and TRBJ2-1; 8 nucleotides line up with TRBD2. CDR3 length equals 15 residues. V dropped 6 bases and J dropped 7; count of bases not matched to a gene: 11. The germline V gene encodes CDR1 SEHNR and CDR2 FQNEAQ (reference sequence). This chain's CDR3 is CASSWGGLVVNEQFF. In nucleotides, the CDR3 is TGTGCCAGCAGTTGGGGGGGACTAGTGGTGAATGAGCAGTTCTTC.

V is TRBV29-1 and J is TRBJ2-2, with 8 bases matching TRBD1. V lost 6 bases and J lost 4; bases outside the gene matches: 4. Germline CDR1 SQVTM, CDR2 ANQGSEA. This CDR3 spans 13 amino acids. In nucleotides, the CDR3 is TGCAGCGTGTCAGGGGGCGGCACCGGGGAGCTGTTTTTT. It codes for CSVSGGGTGELFF.

The chain joins TRBV12-3 or TRBV12-4 to TRBJ2-3; possible D gene TRBD2, 6 bases. Deletions cut 3 bases from V and 0 bases from J, with 13 bases between. This CDR3 region has 16 residues. The CDR3: CASSFSAGSSTDTQYF. In DNA form, the CDR3 reads TGTGCCAGCAGTTTTTCCGCGGGGAGTAGCACAGATACGCAGTATTTT.

The table lists this clonotype with many counts. J is TRBJ2-3 and V is TRBV28; D is possibly TRBD1 (6 bases). The CDR3 has 15 amino acids. The germline V and J ends were trimmed by 5 bases and 1 base, with 13 bases remaining between them. Germline CDR1 is MDHEN and CDR2 is SYDVKM. This CDR3 reads CASSLPDRRTDTQYF. The CDR3 coding sequence is TGTGCCAGCAGTCTACCTGACAGGCGCACAGATACGCAGTATTTT.

This clonotype was counted at least ten times. This chain links TRBV29-1 with TRBJ2-7; D unresolved. CDR3 length: 12 residues. Germline V CDR1 and CDR2: SQVTM, ANQGSEA. V was pared by 7 bases and J by 3 bases, with 13 bases between. In DNA, the CDR3 is TGCAGCGCCTCCGGTTTGGACTACGAGCAGTACTTC. Protein: CSASGLDYEQYF.

The rearrangement uses TRBV12-3 or TRBV12-4 and TRBJ2-4; D perhaps matches TRBD1 (5 bases). There are 13 residues in the CDR3. V gave up 5 bases and J gave up 8 bases, with 13 bases separating them. The CDR3: CASSGAGWHIQYF. For the CDR3, the DNA is TGTGCCAGCAGTGGGGCAGGGTGGCACATTCAGTACTTC.